This TCR beta chain stems from a study of tumor-infiltrating lymphocytes in primary liver carcinoma. Study overall: Patients comprised men and women whose ages fell between 30 and 69 years. General observations from the study: Tumors carried a top-250-clone fraction significantly exceeding that of blood (p = 0.039). The study found tumor-adjacent and tumor-blood pairs overlapped less than tumor region pairs.

RNA was extracted from whole blood without cell sorting, alongside germline DNA. For this clonotype: The antigen is undetermined. Compared with germline, one end of the junction differs, possibly owing to a read error.

The template, roughly 550 ng total RNA, yielded TCR beta cDNA made with a constant-region primer. ARM-PCR was slightly modified, and three nested multiplex PCR rounds with it gave rise to the TCR beta libraries. TRBV1-TRBV30 forward and Cbeta reverse primers drove the first two roughly 10-cycle rounds. TCRdb processed the multiplex PCR reads anew with MiXCR; each CDR3 protein has one entry. The table includes about 200,000 distinct CDR3 sequences, about two thirds detected once. CDR1 is SEHNR and CDR2 is FQNEAQ in the germline V gene (reference sequence). The CDR3 spans 15 residues. V and J are TRBV7-9 and TRBJ2-1; D not certain. Sequencing was done on a sample of peripheral blood. The TCR was taken from an older woman with primary liver carcinoma and hepatitis B virus infection. CDR3 sequence reads: CTSSLGNSPYNEQFF. The CDR3 bases are TGTACCAGCAGCTTAGGGAACAGCCCCTACAATGAGCAGTTCTTC.